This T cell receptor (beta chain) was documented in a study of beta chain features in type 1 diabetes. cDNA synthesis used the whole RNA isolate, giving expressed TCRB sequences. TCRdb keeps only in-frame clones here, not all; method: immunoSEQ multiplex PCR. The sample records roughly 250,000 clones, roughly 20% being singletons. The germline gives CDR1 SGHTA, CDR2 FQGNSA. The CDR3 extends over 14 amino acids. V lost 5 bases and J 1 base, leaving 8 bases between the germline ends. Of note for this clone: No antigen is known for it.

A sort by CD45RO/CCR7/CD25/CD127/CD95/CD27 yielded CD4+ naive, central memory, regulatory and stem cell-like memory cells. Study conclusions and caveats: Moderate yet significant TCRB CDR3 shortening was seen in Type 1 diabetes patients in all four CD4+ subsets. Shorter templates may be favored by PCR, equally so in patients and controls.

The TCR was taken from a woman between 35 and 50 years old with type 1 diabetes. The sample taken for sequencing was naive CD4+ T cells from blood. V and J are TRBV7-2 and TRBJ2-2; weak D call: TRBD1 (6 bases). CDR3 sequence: CASSQTGNTGELFF. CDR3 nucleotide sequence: TGTGCCAGCAGCCAGACAGGGAACACCGGGGAGCTGTTTTTT.